This TCR beta chain is from a study of T cells in Graves' hyperthyroidism and ophthalmopathy. This clonotype was counted many times. V was trimmed by 0 bases and J by 0 bases, leaving 17 bases between them. The CDR3 sequence is 17 residues long. From germline, CDR1 is DFQATT and CDR2 SNEGSKA (reference sequence). From RNA transcripts, TCR beta CDR3 regions were amplified. TCR CDR3 regions were first amplified by RT-PCR with HTBI primers. TCRdb passed the multiplex PCR reads through MiXCR, listing each CDR3 protein once. The sample lists a few hundred thousand distinct CDR3 sequences; around 14% were seen once.

The chain recombines TRBV20-1 with TRBJ1-2; D possibly corresponds to TRBD1 (6 bases). Sequencing input: blood. This TCR was sampled from a woman younger than 35 with Graves' hyperthyroidism that later progressed to Graves' ophthalmopathy. The CDR3 bases are TGCAGTGCTAGAGATTCAAACAGGGCACCAGCTAACTATGGCTACACCTTC. Translation gives CSARDSNRAPANYGYTF.